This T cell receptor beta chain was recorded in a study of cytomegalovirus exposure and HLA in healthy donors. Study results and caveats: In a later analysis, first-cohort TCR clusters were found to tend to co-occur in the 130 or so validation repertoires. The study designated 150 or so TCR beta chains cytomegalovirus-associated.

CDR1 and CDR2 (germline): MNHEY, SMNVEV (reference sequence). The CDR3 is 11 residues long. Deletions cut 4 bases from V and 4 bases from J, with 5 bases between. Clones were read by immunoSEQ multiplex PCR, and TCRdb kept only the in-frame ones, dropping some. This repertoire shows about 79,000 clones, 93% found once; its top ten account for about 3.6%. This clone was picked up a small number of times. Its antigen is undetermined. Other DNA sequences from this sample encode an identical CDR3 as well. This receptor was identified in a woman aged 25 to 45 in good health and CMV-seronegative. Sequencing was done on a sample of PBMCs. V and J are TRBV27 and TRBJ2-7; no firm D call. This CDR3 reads CASSSLYEQYF. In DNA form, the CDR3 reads TGTGCCAGCAGTTCCCTATACGAGCAGTACTTC.